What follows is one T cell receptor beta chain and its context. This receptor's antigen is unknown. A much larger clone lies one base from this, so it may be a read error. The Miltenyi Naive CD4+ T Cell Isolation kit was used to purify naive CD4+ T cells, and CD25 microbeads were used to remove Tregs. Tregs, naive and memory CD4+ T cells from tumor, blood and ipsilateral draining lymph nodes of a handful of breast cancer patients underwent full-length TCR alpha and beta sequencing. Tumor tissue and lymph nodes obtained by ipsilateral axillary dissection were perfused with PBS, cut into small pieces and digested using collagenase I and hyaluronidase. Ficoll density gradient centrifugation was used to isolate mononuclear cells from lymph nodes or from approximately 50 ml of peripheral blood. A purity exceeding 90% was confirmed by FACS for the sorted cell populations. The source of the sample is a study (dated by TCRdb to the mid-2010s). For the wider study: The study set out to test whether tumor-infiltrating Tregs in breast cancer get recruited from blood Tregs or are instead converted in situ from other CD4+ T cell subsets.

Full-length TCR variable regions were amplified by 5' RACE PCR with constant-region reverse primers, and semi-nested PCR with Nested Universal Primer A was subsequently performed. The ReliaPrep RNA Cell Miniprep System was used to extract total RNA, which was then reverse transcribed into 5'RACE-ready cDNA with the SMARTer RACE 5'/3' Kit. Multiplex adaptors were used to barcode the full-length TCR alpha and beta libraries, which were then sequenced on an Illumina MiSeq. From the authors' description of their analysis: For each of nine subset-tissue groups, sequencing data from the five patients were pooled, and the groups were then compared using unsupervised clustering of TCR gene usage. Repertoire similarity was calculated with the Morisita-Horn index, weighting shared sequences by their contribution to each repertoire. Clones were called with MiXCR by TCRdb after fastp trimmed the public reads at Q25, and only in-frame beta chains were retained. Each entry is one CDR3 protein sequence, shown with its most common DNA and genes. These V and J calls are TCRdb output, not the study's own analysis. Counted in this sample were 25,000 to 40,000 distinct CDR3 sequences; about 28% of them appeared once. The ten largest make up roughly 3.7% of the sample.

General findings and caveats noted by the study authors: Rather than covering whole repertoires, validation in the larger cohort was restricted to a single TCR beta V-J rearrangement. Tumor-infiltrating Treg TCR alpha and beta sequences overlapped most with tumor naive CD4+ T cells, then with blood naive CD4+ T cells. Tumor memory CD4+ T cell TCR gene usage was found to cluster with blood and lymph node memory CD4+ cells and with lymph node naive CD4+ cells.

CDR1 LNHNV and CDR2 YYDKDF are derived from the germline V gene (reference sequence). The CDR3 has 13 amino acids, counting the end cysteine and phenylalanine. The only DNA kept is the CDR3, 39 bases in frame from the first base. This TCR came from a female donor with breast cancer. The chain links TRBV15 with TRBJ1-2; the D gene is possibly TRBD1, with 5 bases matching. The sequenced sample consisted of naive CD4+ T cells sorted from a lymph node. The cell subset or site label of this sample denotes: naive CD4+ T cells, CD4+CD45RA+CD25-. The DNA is TGTGCCACCAGCAGAGTTGGGACCTATAGCTACACCTTC. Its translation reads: CATSRVGTYSYTF.